Sequencing of this T cell receptor (beta chain) was carried out in a study of CD8+ T cells in alopecia areata. Only a few counts were recorded for this clone. Germline CDR1 SEHNR, CDR2 FQNEAQ (reference sequence). Trimming took 3 bases from V and 2 from J, leaving 7 bases between them. The CDR3 has 13 amino acids. Sequencing relied on a cDNA template that was reverse transcribed from extracted RNA. Repertoires were generated with immunoSEQ multiplex PCR, while TCRdb's copy carries only in-frame clones and drops some. The table records 150,000 to 200,000 clones, 67% of them present only once. The clonotype comes from a human donor with alopecia areata. This chain links TRBV7-9 with TRBJ2-5; the D is unclear. The sequenced sample was CD8+ T cells sorted from blood, obtained at week 0. The CDR3 loop reads CASSLGYQETQYF. The CDR3 DNA is TGTGCCAGCAGCTTGGGATATCAAGAGACCCAGTACTTC.